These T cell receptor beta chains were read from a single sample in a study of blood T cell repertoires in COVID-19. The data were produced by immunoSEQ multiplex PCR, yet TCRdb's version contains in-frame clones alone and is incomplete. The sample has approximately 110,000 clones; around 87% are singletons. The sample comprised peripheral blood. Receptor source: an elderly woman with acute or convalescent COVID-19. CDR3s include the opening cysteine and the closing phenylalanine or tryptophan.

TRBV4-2	CASSQGTGSRTDTQYF
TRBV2	CASSEAASYIRGSGTEAFF
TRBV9	CASSIGVANEKLFF
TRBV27	CASSPRGLPQHF
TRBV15	CATSGSSRVETQYF
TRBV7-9	CASSERDRKDTQYF
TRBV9	CASSVEERGGRETQYF
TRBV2	CASSEAEYGYTF
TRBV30	CAYSGGWGHTEAFF
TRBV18	CASSDQGSSYEQYF
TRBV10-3	CAISDLTGGYSGANVLTF